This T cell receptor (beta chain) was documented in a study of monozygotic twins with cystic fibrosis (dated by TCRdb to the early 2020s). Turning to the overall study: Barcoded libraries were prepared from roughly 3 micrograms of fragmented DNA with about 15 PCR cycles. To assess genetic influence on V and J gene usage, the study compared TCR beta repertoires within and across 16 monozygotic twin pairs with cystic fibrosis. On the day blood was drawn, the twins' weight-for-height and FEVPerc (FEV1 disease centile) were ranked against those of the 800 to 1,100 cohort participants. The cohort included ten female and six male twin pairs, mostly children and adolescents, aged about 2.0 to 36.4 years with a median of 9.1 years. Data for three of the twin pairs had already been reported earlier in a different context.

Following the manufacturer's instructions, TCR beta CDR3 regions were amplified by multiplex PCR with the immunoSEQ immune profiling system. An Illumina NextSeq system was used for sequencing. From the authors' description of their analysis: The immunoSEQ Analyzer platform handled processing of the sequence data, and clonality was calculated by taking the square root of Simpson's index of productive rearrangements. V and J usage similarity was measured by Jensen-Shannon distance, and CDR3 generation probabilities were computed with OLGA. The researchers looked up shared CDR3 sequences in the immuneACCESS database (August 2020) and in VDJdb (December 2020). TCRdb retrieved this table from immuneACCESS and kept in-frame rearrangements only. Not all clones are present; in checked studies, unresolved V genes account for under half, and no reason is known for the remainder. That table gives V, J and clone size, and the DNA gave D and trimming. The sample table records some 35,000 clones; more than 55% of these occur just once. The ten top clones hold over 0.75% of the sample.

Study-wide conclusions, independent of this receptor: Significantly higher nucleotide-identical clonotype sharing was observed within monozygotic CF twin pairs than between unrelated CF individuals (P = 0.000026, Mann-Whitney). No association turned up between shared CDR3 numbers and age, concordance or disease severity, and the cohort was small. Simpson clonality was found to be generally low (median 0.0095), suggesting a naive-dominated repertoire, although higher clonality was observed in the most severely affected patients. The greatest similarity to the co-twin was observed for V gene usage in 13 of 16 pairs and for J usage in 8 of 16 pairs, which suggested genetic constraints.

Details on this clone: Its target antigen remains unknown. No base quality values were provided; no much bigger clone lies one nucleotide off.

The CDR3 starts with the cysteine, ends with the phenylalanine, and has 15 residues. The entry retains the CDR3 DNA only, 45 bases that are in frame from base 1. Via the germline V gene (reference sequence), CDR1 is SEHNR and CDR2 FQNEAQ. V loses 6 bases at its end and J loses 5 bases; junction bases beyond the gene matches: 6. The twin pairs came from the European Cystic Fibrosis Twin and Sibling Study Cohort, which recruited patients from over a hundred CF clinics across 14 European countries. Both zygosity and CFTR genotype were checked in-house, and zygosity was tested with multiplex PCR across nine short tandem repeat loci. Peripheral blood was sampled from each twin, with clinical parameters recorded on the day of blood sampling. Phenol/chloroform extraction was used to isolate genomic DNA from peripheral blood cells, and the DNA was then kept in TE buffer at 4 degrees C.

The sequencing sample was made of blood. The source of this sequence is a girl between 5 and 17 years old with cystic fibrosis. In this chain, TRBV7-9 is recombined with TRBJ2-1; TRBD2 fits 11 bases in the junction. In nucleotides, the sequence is TGTGCCAGCAGATTGGGACTAGCGGTTAACAATGAGCAGTTCTTC. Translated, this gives CASRLGLAVNNEQFF. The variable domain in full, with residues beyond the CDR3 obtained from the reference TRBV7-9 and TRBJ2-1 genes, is DTGVSQNPRHKITKRGQNVTFRCDPISEHNRLYWYRQTLGQGPEFLTYFQNEAQLEKSRLLSDRFSAERPKGSFSTLEIQRTEQGDSAMYLCASRLGLAVNNEQFFGPGTRLTVL.